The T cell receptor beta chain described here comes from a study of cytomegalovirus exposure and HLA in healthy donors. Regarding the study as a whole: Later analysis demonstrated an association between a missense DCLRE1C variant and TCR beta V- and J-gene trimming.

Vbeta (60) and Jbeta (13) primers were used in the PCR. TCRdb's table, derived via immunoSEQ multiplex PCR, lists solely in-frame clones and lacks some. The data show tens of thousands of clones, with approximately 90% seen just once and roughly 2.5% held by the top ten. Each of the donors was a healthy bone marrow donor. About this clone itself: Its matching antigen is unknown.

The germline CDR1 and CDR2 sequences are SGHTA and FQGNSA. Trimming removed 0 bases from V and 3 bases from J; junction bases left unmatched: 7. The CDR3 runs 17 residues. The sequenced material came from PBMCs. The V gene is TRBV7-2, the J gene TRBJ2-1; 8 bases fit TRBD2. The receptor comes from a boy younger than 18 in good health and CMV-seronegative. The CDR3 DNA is TGTGCCAGCAGCTTAGCGTCGGGGCGGGGGGACTACAATGAGCAGTTCTTC. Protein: CASSLASGRGDYNEQFF.